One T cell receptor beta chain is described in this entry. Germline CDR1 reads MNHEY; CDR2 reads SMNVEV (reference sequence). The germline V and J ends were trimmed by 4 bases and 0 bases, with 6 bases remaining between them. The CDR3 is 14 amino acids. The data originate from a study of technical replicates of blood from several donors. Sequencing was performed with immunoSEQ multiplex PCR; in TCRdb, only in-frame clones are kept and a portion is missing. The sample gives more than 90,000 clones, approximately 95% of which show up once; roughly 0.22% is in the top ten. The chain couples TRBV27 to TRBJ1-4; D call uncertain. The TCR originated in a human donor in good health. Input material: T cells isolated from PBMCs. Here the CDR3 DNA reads TGTGCCAGCAGTTACGCAGCAACTAATGAAAAACTGTTTTTT. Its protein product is CASSYAATNEKLFF.